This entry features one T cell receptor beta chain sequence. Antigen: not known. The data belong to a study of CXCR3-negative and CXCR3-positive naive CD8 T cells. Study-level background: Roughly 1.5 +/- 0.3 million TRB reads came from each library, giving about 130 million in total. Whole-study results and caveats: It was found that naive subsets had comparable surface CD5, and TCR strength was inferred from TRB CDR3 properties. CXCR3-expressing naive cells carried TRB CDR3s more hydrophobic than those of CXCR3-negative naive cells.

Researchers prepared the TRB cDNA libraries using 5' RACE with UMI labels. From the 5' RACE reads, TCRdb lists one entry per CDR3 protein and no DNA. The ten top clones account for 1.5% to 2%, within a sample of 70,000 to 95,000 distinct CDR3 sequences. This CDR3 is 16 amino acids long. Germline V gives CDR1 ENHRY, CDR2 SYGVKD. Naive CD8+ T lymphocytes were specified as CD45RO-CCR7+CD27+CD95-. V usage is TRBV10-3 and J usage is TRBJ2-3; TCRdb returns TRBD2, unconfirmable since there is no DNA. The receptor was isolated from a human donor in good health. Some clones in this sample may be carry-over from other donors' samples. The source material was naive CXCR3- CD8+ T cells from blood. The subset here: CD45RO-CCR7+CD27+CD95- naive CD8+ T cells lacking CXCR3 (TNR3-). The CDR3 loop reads CAINGREGTAHDTQYF.